This T cell receptor beta chain was documented in a study of CD4 and CD8 cells across lung adenocarcinoma regions. The CDR3 is 16 amino acids. Germline values: CDR1 MNHEY, CDR2 SMNVEV (reference sequence). Localized lung adenocarcinoma, a non-small cell lung cancer, affected the donors. In TCRdb, the PCR reads were re-called with MiXCR into one record per CDR3 protein. The sample shows about 6,800 distinct CDR3 sequences, approximately 54% of them seen only once. The chain is built from TRBV27 and TRBJ2-1, with TRBD2 identical over 9 bases. The J call may be wrong; the DNA end is better matched by TRBJ2-7. Sequenced sample: CD8+ T cells from the center of a lung tumor. This sequence originates from a male donor with lung adenocarcinoma. The CD4 and CD8 labels of this study may be unreliable. CDR3 coding DNA: TGTGCCAGCAGGGGGCTCGTAGCGGGAGACCAAGATACGCAGTACTTC. Translated, it gives CASRGLVAGDQDTQYF.